The 13 T cell receptor beta chains given below trace back to one sample, sequenced in a study of blood T cells in healthy people across ages. It was with a sample-barcoded 5' primer and a J-beta primer mix that a second PCR of roughly 6 to 12 cycles was run. TCRdb recomputed calls from the 5' RACE reads with MiXCR, one row per CDR3 protein. The sample includes some 1.1 million distinct CDR3 sequences, about two fifths seen only once; the top ten take about an eighth. The sample taken for sequencing was blood. All receptors come from a man younger than 30 in good health.

The genes are TRBV27 and TRBJ2-5; D is unclear. CDR1 and CDR2 (germline): MNHEY, SMNVEV (reference sequence). V dropped 5 bases and J dropped 11 bases, with 21 bases sitting between them. The CDR3 spans 14 residues. Here the CDR3 reads CASSRVGPLNEQYF. The CDR3 region has the DNA TGTGCCAGCAGTCGGGTGGGTCCTCTCAATGAGCAGTACTTC.

The V and J genes are TRBV7-9 and TRBJ2-4; D is perhaps TRBD1 or TRBD2 (6 bases each). The J call may be wrong; the DNA end is better matched by TRBJ2-5. Looked up from germline, CDR1 is SEHNR and CDR2 is FQNEAQ (reference sequence). There are 17 residues in the CDR3. CDR3 DNA sequence: TGTGCCAGCAGCCGAGGGGGGCAGACTACCCTCCAAGAGACCCAGTACTTC. As protein: CASSRGGQTTLQETQYF.

The CDR3 is CASSEAPTGLSGYTF. Written as DNA, the CDR3 is TGTGCCAGCAGTGAAGCGCCAACAGGGTTGAGTGGCTACACCTTC. The V call is TRBV2, the J call TRBJ1-2; D perhaps matches TRBD1 (6 bases). Between the trimmed V and J ends, which lost 0 bases and 7 bases, there was a span of 15 bases. CDR1 and CDR2 from the germline V gene are SNHLY and FYNNEI. The CDR3 covers 15 residues.

This clonotype appeared a few times. J is TRBJ2-7 and V is TRBV12-3 or TRBV12-4, with no clear D. Between the trimmed V and J ends, which lost 2 bases and 5 bases, there was a span of 7 bases. The CDR3 is 12 residues long. CDR3 loop: CASSLYRNEQYF. Written as DNA, the CDR3 is TGTGCCAGCAGTTTATATAGGAACGAGCAGTACTTC.

This chain links TRBV12-3 or TRBV12-4 with TRBJ2-2, with TRBD2 as a possible D gene (6 bases). The V end was cut by 6 bases, the J end by 6 bases, with 17 bases between. This CDR3 spans 15 amino acids. CDR3 loop: CASSTYREYAGELFF. In nucleotides, the CDR3 is TGTGCCAGCAGCACCTACCGGGAGTATGCCGGGGAGCTGTTTTTT.

The rearrangement links TRBV12-3 or TRBV12-4 to TRBJ2-7; D is ambiguous. Deletions cut 3 bases from V and 6 bases from J, with 9 bases between. The CDR3 totals 12 residues. In DNA, the CDR3 is TGTGCCAGCAGTTTGTTAACGGGCGAGCAGTACTTC. It translates to CASSLLTGEQYF.

J is TRBJ1-1 and V is TRBV2; TRBD1 might be the D (6 bases). Trimming stripped 6 bases from V and 2 bases from J, with 16 bases between. Germline assignment: CDR1 SNHLY and CDR2 FYNNEI. The CDR3 has 15 amino acids. The CDR3 region has the DNA TGTGCCAGCAGAGGACTAGGGGGTTGCAACACTGAAGCTTTCTTT. Translated, it gives CASRGLGGCNTEAFF.

This clonotype was recorded at least ten times. The chain has TRBV20-1 and TRBJ1-2; 7 bases fit TRBD1. The CDR3 runs to 13 residues. V was pared by 5 bases and J by 3 bases, with 6 bases of the junction left unmatched. Germline V lookup: CDR1 DFQATT, CDR2 SNEGSKA (reference sequence). Here the CDR3 reads CSADPGTDYGYTF. CDR3 DNA: TGCAGTGCTGATCCCGGGACAGACTATGGCTACACCTTC.

This sequence joins TRBV18 and TRBJ1-5; D possibly corresponds to TRBD1 (6 bases). The CDR3 runs 16 residues. The germline V gene encodes CDR1 KGHSH and CDR2 LQKENI. Trimming removed 4 bases at V and 0 bases at J, with 13 bases between. The CDR3 loop is CASSRGTGTSNQPQHF. DNA for the CDR3: TGTGCCAGCTCACGAGGTACAGGGACTAGCAATCAGCCCCAGCATTTT.

In its sample, this clonotype was seen a few times. The chain joins TRBV7-9 to TRBJ2-1; weak D call: TRBD1 (6 bases). V was clipped by 5 bases and J by 5 bases, with 16 bases between them. CDR3 length equals 15 residues. CDR1 and CDR2 from the germline V gene are SEHNR and FQNEAQ (reference sequence). The CDR3 region is CASSGPDRGDNEQFF. Written as DNA, the CDR3 is TGTGCCAGCAGCGGACCGGACAGAGGGGACAATGAGCAGTTCTTC. The variable domain in full, with the rest retrieved from reference TRBV7-9 and TRBJ2-1, is DTGVSQNPRHKITKRGQNVTFRCDPISEHNRLYWYRQTLGQGPEFLTYFQNEAQLEKSRLLSDRFSAERPKGSFSTLEIQRTEQGDSAMYLCASSGPDRGDNEQFFGPGTRLTVL.

For the CDR3, the DNA is TGCAGTGCTCTACTTACAGGGAGGGATGAAGCTTTCTTT. Its translation is CSALLTGRDEAFF. The chain recombines TRBV20-1 with TRBJ1-1; a weak D match, TRBD1 (6 bases). V gave up 5 bases and J gave up 7 bases, with 17 bases separating them. The CDR3 has 13 amino acids. Germline V CDR1 and CDR2: DFQATT, SNEGSKA (reference sequence).

The chain is built from TRBV20-1 and TRBJ1-1; unclear D gene. The length of the CDR3 is 13 residues. Germline V gene sequence: CDR1 DFQATT, CDR2 SNEGSKA (reference sequence). V lost 0 bases and J lost 7, with 12 bases in between. For the CDR3, the DNA is TGCAGTGCTAGAGAGACCCGGCGGGTTGAAGCTTTCTTT. Translating gives CSARETRRVEAFF.

This clonotype has ten or more counts. The V call is TRBV29-1, the J call TRBJ2-1, with 8 nucleotides matching TRBD2. V gave up 7 bases and J gave up 9 bases; unmatched junction bases: 8. The length of the CDR3 is 12 residues. Germline assignment: CDR1 SQVTM and CDR2 ANQGSEA. CDR3 sequence (DNA): TGCAGCGCCTACCCCGGGGGGGGTGAGCAGTTCTTC. It translates to CSAYPGGGEQFF.